These T cell receptor beta chains were read from a single sample in a study of shared clonotypes between healthy human individuals. Sequencing used immunoSEQ multiplex PCR; TCRdb keeps in-frame clones, though not all of them. The sample yields 2.3 million or so clones, approximately 93% seen once. The source material was naive CD4+ T cells from PBMCs. These receptors all stem from a man younger than 30 in good health. Some clones in this sample may be carry-over from other donors' samples. The CDR3 runs from the conserved cysteine through the conserved F or W. Fields, in order: V gene, clone size, D gene, J gene, CDR3 protein, CDR3 DNA. A D gene is named only where the DNA matches it firmly. Expanded clones are given a class, and other clones once, few, many or no size at all.

TRBV6-4	.	.	TRBJ2-1	CASSDSLRSTYNEQFF	TGTGCCAGCAGTGACTCACTCAGATCCACCTACAATGAGCAGTTCTTC
TRBV5-1	.	TRBD2	TRBJ2-3	CASSTPGTRYADTQYF	TGCGCCAGCAGCACACCCGGGACTAGATATGCAGATACGCAGTATTTT
TRBV4-1	once	.	TRBJ1-1	CASSQEWARGRSRNTEAFF	TGCGCCAGCAGCCAAGAATGGGCCAGAGGTAGAAGTAGGAACACTGAAGCTTTCTTT
TRBV7-2	.	.	TRBJ2-2	CASSLRGLLGELFF	TGTGCCAGCAGCTTACGGGGGCTCTTGGGGGAGCTGTTTTTT
TRBV4-1	.	.	TRBJ2-2	CASSIMVNGELFF	TGCGCCAGCAGCATAATGGTCAACGGGGAGCTGTTTTTT
TRBV28	.	.	TRBJ1-5	CASSFGGSNQPQHF	TGTGCCAGCAGTTTTGGTGGTAGCAATCAGCCCCAGCATTTT
TRBV5-8	.	.	TRBJ2-7	CASSPRFTVRQYF	TGTGCCAGCAGCCCCCGTTTTACGGTTCGGCAGTACTTC
TRBV28	.	.	TRBJ2-2	CASRPTEGRRNTGELFF	TGTGCCAGCAGACCCACTGAGGGGCGAAGGAACACCGGGGAGCTGTTTTTT
TRBV28	.	TRBD1	TRBJ2-7	CASEGQFHEQYF	TGTGCCAGCGAGGGACAGTTCCACGAGCAGTACTTC
TRBV2	.	.	TRBJ2-7	CASRLRDEQYF	TGTGCCAGCAGGTTACGGGACGAGCAGTACTTC
TRBV7-2	.	.	TRBJ1-4	CASSWESSEKLFF	TGTGCCAGCAGCTGGGAAAGCTCCGAAAAACTGTTTTTT
TRBV10-1	.	TRBD1	TRBJ1-2	CASTNDRGPSYGYTF	TGCGCCAGCACCAACGACAGGGGGCCCTCCTATGGCTACACCTTC
TRBV6-6	.	.	TRBJ2-1	CASTQSRGDYNEQFF	TGTGCCAGCACCCAGAGCAGGGGAGACTACAATGAGCAGTTCTTC
TRBV7-9	.	.	TRBJ2-1	CASSSGRGDKPSYNEQFF	TGTGCCAGCAGCTCAGGTAGGGGGGACAAGCCCTCCTACAATGAGCAGTTCTTC
TRBV7-6	.	.	TRBJ2-1	CASSVVALSYNEQFF	TGTGCCAGCAGCGTTGTGGCCCTTTCATACAATGAGCAGTTCTTC
TRBV6-6	.	TRBD2	TRBJ2-5	CASSYAAGGVGETQYF	TGTGCCAGCAGTTACGCGGCGGGAGGGGTTGGGGAGACCCAGTACTTC
TRBV5-1	.	TRBD2	TRBJ2-5	CASSFRLAGEETQYF	TGCGCCAGCAGCTTTAGGCTAGCGGGAGAAGAGACCCAGTACTTC
TRBV6-4	few	.	TRBJ2-1	CASSDHYGASYNEQFF	TGTGCCAGCAGTGACCATTATGGTGCTTCCTACAATGAGCAGTTCTTC
TRBV2	.	.	TRBJ2-1	CASSAQGGYNEQFF	TGTGCCAGCAGTGCGCAGGGGGGCTACAATGAGCAGTTCTTC
TRBV6-5	once	.	TRBJ2-2	CASSYLLGRNTGELFF	TGTGCCAGCAGTTATCTCCTGGGGCGAAACACCGGGGAGCTGTTTTTT
TRBV7-9	.	.	TRBJ2-5	CASSPRLRADQETQYF	TGTGCCAGCAGCCCACGGCTGAGGGCGGACCAAGAGACCCAGTACTTC
TRBV5-1	.	.	TRBJ2-2	CASSLLVTINTGELFF	TGCGCCAGCAGCTTGTTAGTGACTATTAACACCGGGGAGCTGTTTTTT
TRBV7-2	.	TRBD1	TRBJ1-2	CASSLAGQGDGYTF	TGTGCCAGCAGCTTAGCGGGACAGGGGGATGGCTACACCTTC
TRBV11-2	once	.	TRBJ2-2	CASHGAGSRGELFF	TGTGCCAGCCACGGGGCAGGGAGCAGGGGGGAGCTGTTTTTT
TRBV5-6	.	.	TRBJ1-5	CASSLYQGVVQPQHF	TGTGCCAGCAGCTTGTATCAGGGTGTGGTTCAGCCCCAGCATTTT
TRBV28	.	TRBD2	TRBJ2-2	CASRGVWGDTGELFF	TGTGCCAGCCGGGGGGTCTGGGGCGACACCGGGGAGCTGTTTTTT
TRBV6-5	.	TRBD2	TRBJ2-7	CASSYALAGAGYEQYF	TGTGCCAGCAGTTACGCACTAGCGGGAGCTGGCTACGAGCAGTACTTC
TRBV18	once	.	TRBJ1-1	CASSPGRMNTEAFF	TGTGCCAGCTCACCGGGACGGATGAACACTGAAGCTTTCTTT
TRBV28	.	.	TRBJ2-2	CASSSGGAGELFF	TGTGCCAGCAGTTCAGGGGGGGCCGGGGAGCTGTTTTTT
TRBV5-6	.	TRBD2	TRBJ2-7	CASSPRTSGRGTPWEQYF	TGTGCCAGCAGCCCACGGACTAGCGGGAGAGGGACTCCCTGGGAGCAGTACTTC
TRBV28	.	.	TRBJ2-7	CASSFVILADGSYEQYF	TGTGCCAGCAGTTTCGTTATATTAGCGGACGGCTCCTACGAGCAGTACTTC
TRBV2	.	TRBD2	TRBJ2-7	CASSWTSGSTYEQYF	TGTGCCAGCAGTTGGACTAGCGGGAGTACCTACGAGCAGTACTTC
TRBV15	.	TRBD2	TRBJ2-1	CATSRTSYNEQFF	TGTGCCACCAGCCGGACTAGCTACAATGAGCAGTTCTTC
TRBV5-4	.	.	TRBJ1-2	CASSFARSNVYGYTF	TGTGCCAGCAGCTTTGCGCGGAGTAACGTCTATGGCTACACCTTC
TRBV5-1	.	.	TRBJ2-5	CASSLVVGAQETQYF	TGCGCCAGCAGCTTGGTGGTGGGAGCCCAAGAGACCCAGTACTTC
TRBV2	.	.	TRBJ1-2	CASSGAGNYGYTF	TGTGCCAGCAGTGGGGCAGGGAACTATGGCTACACCTTC
TRBV27	.	.	TRBJ1-5	CASRLGGTGGNQPQHF	TGTGCCAGCCGACTAGGGGGAACAGGTGGAAATCAGCCCCAGCATTTT
TRBV10-3	.	TRBD1	TRBJ1-5	CAISGQGAGNQPQHF	TGTGCCATCAGTGGGCAGGGGGCAGGTAATCAGCCCCAGCATTTT
TRBV28	.	.	TRBJ2-1	CASRGRSYNEQFF	TGTGCCAGCAGAGGCCGGTCCTACAATGAGCAGTTCTTC
TRBV11-2	.	TRBD2	TRBJ2-1	CASSLRWEGEQFF	TGTGCCAGCAGCTTAAGGTGGGAGGGTGAGCAGTTCTTC
TRBV28	.	TRBD1	TRBJ1-2	CASSSHRGNYGYTF	TGTGCCAGCAGTTCCCACAGGGGAAACTATGGCTACACCTTC
TRBV11-2	.	.	TRBJ2-5	CASRSTGGTQYF	TGTGCCAGCAGGAGCACTGGGGGGACCCAGTACTTC